This is a list of T cell receptor beta chains from one sample in a study of a mutant IDH1 vaccine in newly diagnosed glioma. Their antigen targets remain unknown. Sequencing was performed with immunoSEQ multiplex PCR; in TCRdb, only in-frame clones are kept and a portion is missing. Of about 35,000 clones listed, around 87% were seen once; the top ten hold approximately 12%. This sample comprised PBMCs, obtained from a glioma patient whose treatment included an IDH1 peptide vaccine. Receptors originate from a woman in her twenties or thirties with glioma. The CDR3 runs from the conserved cysteine through the conserved F or W. The D gene is left open where the match is weak. Clone size is given for some rows only: seen once, a few or many times, or a class if the clone is expanded.

v_call	d_call	j_call	clone_size	cdr3_nt	cdr3_aa
TRBV5-6	TRBD2	TRBJ2-3	NA	TGTGCCAGCAGCTTTAGCGGGAGCACAGATACGCAGTATTTT	CASSFSGSTDTQYF
TRBV6-5	NA	TRBJ2-1	few	TGTGCCAGCAGTTACCCTACTACAGGGGAGGGGTTCTTC	CASSYPTTGEGFF
TRBV9	NA	TRBJ1-4	NA	TGTGCCAGCGCTGCCTCATCCGGGGTTGCGAGTGAAAAACTGTTTTTT	CASAASSGVASEKLFF
TRBV27	TRBD2	TRBJ2-3	NA	TGTGCCAGCAGTGGGAGCCCGGGACTACCATATACGCAGTATTTT	CASSGSPGLPYTQYF
TRBV29-1	NA	TRBJ1-2	NA	TGCAGCGGCCAGGGTTCCTATGGCTACACCTTC	CSGQGSYGYTF
TRBV6-1	NA	TRBJ2-2	NA	TGTGCCAGCAGTGACAGCTCGAACACCGGGGAGCTGTTTTTT	CASSDSSNTGELFF
TRBV5-4	NA	TRBJ2-3	NA	TGTGCCAGCAGCTTAGGCACTAGGGGCACAGATACGCAGTATTTT	CASSLGTRGTDTQYF
TRBV19	NA	TRBJ1-1	NA	TGTGCCAGTAGTAGGTCAGTTATGAACACTGAAGCTTTCTTT	CASSRSVMNTEAFF
TRBV2	TRBD2	TRBJ2-7	NA	TGTGCCAGCTGCCCTCTAGCGGGGGTCGCCTACGAGCAGTACTTC	CASCPLAGVAYEQYF
TRBV4-3	NA	TRBJ2-7	NA	TGCGCCAGCAGCCCCGGAGAAGGGGGGTATTACGAGCAGTACTTC	CASSPGEGGYYEQYF
TRBV10-3	TRBD1	TRBJ2-7	NA	TGTGCCATCAGTGAGTCTGCACAGGGGGGTCGGTCGTACTTC	CAISESAQGGRSYF
TRBV6-5	NA	TRBJ2-7	once	TGTGCCAGCAGCCCTATAACAGGGTACGAGCAGTACTTC	CASSPITGYEQYF
TRBV5-5	TRBD1	TRBJ1-1	NA	TGTGCCAGCAGCTCAGGGGGCAGGGGGACTGAAGCTTTCTTT	CASSSGGRGTEAFF
TRBV6-5	NA	TRBJ1-1	NA	TGTGCCAGCAGTTACTACTGGGGGATGAACACTGAAGCTTTCTTT	CASSYYWGMNTEAFF
TRBV29-1	TRBD2	TRBJ2-1	NA	TGCAGCGTTGATGGGGGGAGGGAGCCCTACAATGAGCAGTTCTTC	CSVDGGREPYNEQFF
TRBV27	NA	TRBJ1-3	NA	TGTGCCTCCCGCAGCTCTGGAAACACCATATATTTT	CASRSSGNTIYF
TRBV19	NA	TRBJ1-6	NA	TGTGCCAGTAGTATAGCGTCGGGGAATTCACCCCTCCACTTT	CASSIASGNSPLHF
TRBV19	TRBD1	TRBJ1-5	NA	TGTGCCAGTAGCCCGACTAGGACAGGCCAACGGGGTCAACCCCAGCATTTT	CASSPTRTGQRGQPQHF
TRBV7-9	NA	TRBJ2-7	NA	TGTGCCAGCGGACTGGATTACGAGCAGTACTTC	CASGLDYEQYF
TRBV5-6	TRBD1	TRBJ2-4	NA	TGTGCCAGCAGCGCGCCGGACAGGGCCGTAGCCAAAAACATTCAGTACTTC	CASSAPDRAVAKNIQYF
TRBV10-3	NA	TRBJ2-7	NA	TGTGCCATCAGTGAGGTGGACAGCTCCTACGAGCAGTACTTC	CAISEVDSSYEQYF
TRBV2	NA	TRBJ2-7	NA	TGTGCCAGCTCCCCAGGGCGTGGAGGGAACGAGCAGTACTTC	CASSPGRGGNEQYF
TRBV6-5	TRBD1	TRBJ1-2	NA	TGTGCCAGCAGGAAAGACAGGGGCTATGGCTACACCTTC	CASRKDRGYGYTF
TRBV6-6	NA	TRBJ2-2	NA	TGTGCCAGCAGCACCGGGGACGGGGAGCTGTTTTTT	CASSTGDGELFF
TRBV30	TRBD2	TRBJ2-1	NA	TGTGCCTGGAGTTGGAGCCTAGCGGCAAGTGAGCAGTTCTTC	CAWSWSLAASEQFF
TRBV5-4	NA	TRBJ1-3	NA	TGTGCCAGCAGCTTGGCAAGGACAGCGGGCGGAAGCTCTGGAAACACCATATATTTT	CASSLARTAGGSSGNTIYF
TRBV29-1	NA	TRBJ2-3	few	TGCAGCGTTTCCCCAGTCGGGAGCACAGATACGCAGTATTTT	CSVSPVGSTDTQYF
TRBV6-6	NA	TRBJ1-1	NA	TGTGCCAGCAGACGACGACAGGCTGAAGCTTTCTTT	CASRRRQAEAFF
TRBV7-3	NA	TRBJ1-1	NA	TGTGCCAGCAGCCCCCTTCCAGGGGACACTGAAGCTTTCTTT	CASSPLPGDTEAFF
TRBV10-3	TRBD1	TRBJ2-3	NA	TGTGCCATCAACGTACAGGGGGCCGGCACAGATACGCAGTATTTT	CAINVQGAGTDTQYF
TRBV27	NA	TRBJ2-1	NA	TGTGCCAGCAGTTTATCGAGATCTTTAAGTCCTATACAGTTCTTC	CASSLSRSLSPIQFF
TRBV2	TRBD1	TRBJ1-2	NA	TGTGCCAGCAGTCAGGACAGGGCCGGGGGCTACACCTTC	CASSQDRAGGYTF
TRBV11-2	NA	TRBJ2-3	NA	TGTGCCAGCAGCTTCGTTTTGCGGGATACGCAGTATTTT	CASSFVLRDTQYF
TRBV4-1	NA	TRBJ2-5	NA	TGCGCCAGCAGCCAAGAGCCTGTCGGACAGACCCAGTACTTC	CASSQEPVGQTQYF
TRBV19	NA	TRBJ1-3	NA	TGTGCCAGTAGCACTACGGACAGCCGCTCTGGAAACACCATATATTTT	CASSTTDSRSGNTIYF